This TCR beta chain is drawn from a study of blood T cell repertoires in COVID-19. Study at large: Acute-phase and convalescent COVID-19 samples originated in the United States, Italy and Spain. Sources were T cells, B-cell-depleted T cells, or PBMCs; the material itself was cDNA or gDNA.

Per the original data handling: From reference gene primer amplification, estimates of nucleated cell counts were derived. Produced via immunoSEQ multiplex PCR; TCRdb's table is partial and in-frame only. D and trimming come from the DNA, and the V and J calls and clone size come from that table. The table includes approximately 200,000 clones, approximately 85% detected once. In terms of age and location, participants ranged from roughly 18 to 100 years and lived in about 25 US areas. This sequence was found in a man aged 35 to 55 who had recovered from COVID-19. Source material: PBMCs or T cells enriched from blood (not recorded which).

The DNA for the CDR3 is TGCGCCAGCAGCCGACTTAGGAACACTGAAGCTTTCTTT. Translation gives CASSRLRNTEAFF. This rearrangement joins TRBV4-1 to TRBJ1-1; D is ambiguous. Germline CDR1 reads MGHRA; CDR2 reads YSYEKL. The V gene lost 4 bases and the J gene lost 1 base, with 7 bases spanning the gap. This CDR3 is built from 13 residues.